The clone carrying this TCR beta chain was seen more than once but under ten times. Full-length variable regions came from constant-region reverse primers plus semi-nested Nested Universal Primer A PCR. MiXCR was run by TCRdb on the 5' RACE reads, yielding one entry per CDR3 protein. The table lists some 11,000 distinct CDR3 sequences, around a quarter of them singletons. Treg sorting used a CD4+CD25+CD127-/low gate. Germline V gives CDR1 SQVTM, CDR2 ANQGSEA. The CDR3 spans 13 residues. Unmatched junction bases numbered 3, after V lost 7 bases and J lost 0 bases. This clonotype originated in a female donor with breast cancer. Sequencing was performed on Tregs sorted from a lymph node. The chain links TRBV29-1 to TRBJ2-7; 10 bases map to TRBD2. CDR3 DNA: TGCAGCGAAACTAGCGGGGACTCCTACGAGCAGTACTTC. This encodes CSETSGDSYEQYF.